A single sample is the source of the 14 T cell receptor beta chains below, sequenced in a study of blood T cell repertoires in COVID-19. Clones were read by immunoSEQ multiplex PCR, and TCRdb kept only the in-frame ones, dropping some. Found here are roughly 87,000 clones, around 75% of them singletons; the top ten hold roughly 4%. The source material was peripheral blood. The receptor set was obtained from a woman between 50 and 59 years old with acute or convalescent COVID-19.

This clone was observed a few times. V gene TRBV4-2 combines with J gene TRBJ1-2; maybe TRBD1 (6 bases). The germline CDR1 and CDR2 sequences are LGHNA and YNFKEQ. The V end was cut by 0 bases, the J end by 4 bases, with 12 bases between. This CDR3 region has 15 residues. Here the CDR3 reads CASSQDLGGIYGYTF. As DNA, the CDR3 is TGTGCCAGCAGCCAAGATCTAGGGGGAATCTATGGCTACACCTTC.

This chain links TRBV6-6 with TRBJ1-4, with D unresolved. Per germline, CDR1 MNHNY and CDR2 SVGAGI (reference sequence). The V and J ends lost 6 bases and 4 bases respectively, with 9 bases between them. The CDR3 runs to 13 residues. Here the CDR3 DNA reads TGTGCCAGCAGGAGCGATGATAATGAAAAACTGTTTTTT. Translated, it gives CASRSDDNEKLFF.

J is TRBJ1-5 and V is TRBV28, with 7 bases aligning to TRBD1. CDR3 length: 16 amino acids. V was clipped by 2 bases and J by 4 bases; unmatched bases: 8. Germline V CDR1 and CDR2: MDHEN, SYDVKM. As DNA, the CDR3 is TGTGCCAGCAGTTTAGATGTAGGGGGCGGGAATCAGCCCCAGCATTTT. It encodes CASSLDVGGGNQPQHF. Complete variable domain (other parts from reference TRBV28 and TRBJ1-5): DVKVTQSSRYLVKRTGEKVFLECVQDMDHENMFWYRQDPGLGLRLIYFSYDVKMKEKGDIPEGYSVSREKKERFSLILESASTNQTSMYLCASSLDVGGGNQPQHFGDGTRLSIL.

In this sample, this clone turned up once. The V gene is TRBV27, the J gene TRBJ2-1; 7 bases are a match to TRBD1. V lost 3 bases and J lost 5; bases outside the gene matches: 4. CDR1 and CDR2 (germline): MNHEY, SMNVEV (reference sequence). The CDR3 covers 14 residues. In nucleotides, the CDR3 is TGTGCCAGCAGTTTCCAAACAGGGGACAATGAGCAGTTCTTC. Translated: CASSFQTGDNEQFF.

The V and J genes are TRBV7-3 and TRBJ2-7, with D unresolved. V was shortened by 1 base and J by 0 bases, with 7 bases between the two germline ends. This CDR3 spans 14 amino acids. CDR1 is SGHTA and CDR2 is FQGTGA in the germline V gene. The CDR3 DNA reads TGTGCCAGCAGCTTAAACCCGAGCTCCTACGAGCAGTACTTC. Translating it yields CASSLNPSSYEQYF.

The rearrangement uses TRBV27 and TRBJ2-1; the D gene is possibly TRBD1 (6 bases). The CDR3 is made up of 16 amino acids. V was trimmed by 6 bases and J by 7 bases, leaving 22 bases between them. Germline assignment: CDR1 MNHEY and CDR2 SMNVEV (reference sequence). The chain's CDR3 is CASSPGEPDYRNEQFF. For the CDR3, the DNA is TGTGCCAGCAGCCCAGGGGAACCCGACTATAGGAATGAGCAGTTCTTC.

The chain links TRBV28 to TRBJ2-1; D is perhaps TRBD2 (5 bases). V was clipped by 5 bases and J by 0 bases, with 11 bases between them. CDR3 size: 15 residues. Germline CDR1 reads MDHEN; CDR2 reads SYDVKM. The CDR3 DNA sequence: TGTGCCAGCAGTCTCGGGGTAAGCTCCTACAATGAGCAGTTCTTC. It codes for CASSLGVSSYNEQFF.

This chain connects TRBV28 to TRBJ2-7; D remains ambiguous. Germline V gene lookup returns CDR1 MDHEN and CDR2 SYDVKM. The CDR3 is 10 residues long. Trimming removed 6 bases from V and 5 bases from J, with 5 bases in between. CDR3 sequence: CASRRNEQYF. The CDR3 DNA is TGTGCCAGCAGGCGAAACGAGCAGTACTTC.

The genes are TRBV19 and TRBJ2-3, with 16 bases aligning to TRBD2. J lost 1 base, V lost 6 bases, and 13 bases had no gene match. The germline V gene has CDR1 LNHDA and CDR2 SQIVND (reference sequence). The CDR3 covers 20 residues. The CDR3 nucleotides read TGTGCCAGTAGCCGAATTGGGACTAGCGGGGGGGAAACCCGCACAGATACGCAGTATTTT. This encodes CASSRIGTSGGETRTDTQYF.

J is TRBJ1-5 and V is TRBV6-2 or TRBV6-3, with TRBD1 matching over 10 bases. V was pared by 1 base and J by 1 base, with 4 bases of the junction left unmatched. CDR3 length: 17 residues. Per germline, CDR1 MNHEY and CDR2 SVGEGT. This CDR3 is CASSYFGTGVSNQPQHF. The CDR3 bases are TGTGCCAGCAGTTACTTCGGGACAGGGGTAAGCAATCAGCCCCAGCATTTT.

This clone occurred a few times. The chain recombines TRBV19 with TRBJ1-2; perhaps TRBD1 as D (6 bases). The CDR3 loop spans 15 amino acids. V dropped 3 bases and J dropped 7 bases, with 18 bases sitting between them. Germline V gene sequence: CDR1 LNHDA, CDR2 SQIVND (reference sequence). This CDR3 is CASSIGTRGVPGYTF. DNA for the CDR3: TGTGCCAGTAGTATCGGGACAAGAGGTGTACCTGGCTACACCTTC.

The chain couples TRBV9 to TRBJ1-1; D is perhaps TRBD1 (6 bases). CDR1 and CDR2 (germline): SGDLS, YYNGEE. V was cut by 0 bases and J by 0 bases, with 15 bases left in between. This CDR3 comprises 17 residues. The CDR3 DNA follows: TGTGCCAGCAGCGTAGACCCGGGAGGGGGGATGAACACTGAAGCTTTCTTT. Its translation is CASSVDPGGGMNTEAFF.

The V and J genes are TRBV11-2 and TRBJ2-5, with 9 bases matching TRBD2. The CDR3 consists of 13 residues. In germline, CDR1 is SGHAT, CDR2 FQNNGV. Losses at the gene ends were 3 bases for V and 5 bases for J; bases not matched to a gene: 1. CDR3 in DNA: TGTGCCAGCAGCTTTACTAGCGGGGAGACCCAGTACTTC. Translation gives CASSFTSGETQYF.

CDR3 nucleotides: TGTGCCACCAGTGATTTCAGGATCGCTTATGGCTACACCTTC. This sequence encodes CATSDFRIAYGYTF. The rearrangement joins TRBV24-1 to TRBJ1-2; D unresolved. This CDR3 has 14 amino acids. Trimming stripped 1 base from V and 5 bases from J, with 10 bases between. Germline V gene lookup returns CDR1 KGHDR and CDR2 SFDVKD.